This record looks at one TCR delta chain sequence and its context. This clone appeared a few times. No antigen is known for it. An end of the junction differs from the germline gene, which may be a read error. The library was built by means of RT-PCR. This sample was sequenced with an Illumina MiSeq. In TCRdb, clones were called once more from the public reads by CATT, and rows of identical DNA were later combined. The sample table holds over 7,500 delta-chain clones, of which roughly 15% were seen once. About 5.6% of the sample is held by the ten biggest clonotypes. This sample stems from a study of gamma-delta T cells after stem cell transplantation (TCRdb year 2016). Spanning cysteine to phenylalanine, the CDR3 consists of 16 amino acids. CDR3 DNA only is kept here, 48 bases in frame from base 1. From a lookup of the germline V gene, CDR1 and CDR2 are TSWWSYY and QGS.

The clonotype comes from a human donor. It is not recorded whose cells these are; they may come from a transplant donor. This sequence uses TRDV1 and TRDJ3; the D gene could be TRDD2 or TRDD3, each one agreeing over 5 bases. The specimen sequenced was gamma-delta T cells. The CDR3 protein sequence reads: CALGELRSWDARQMFF. Here is the DNA: TGTGCTCTTGGGGAACTACGTTCCTGGGACGCCCGACAGATGTTTTTC.